This T cell receptor (beta chain) was documented in a study of blood T cell repertoires in COVID-19. Background on the study: The United States, Italy and Spain supplied acute and convalescent COVID-19 samples. The analysed material was cDNA or gDNA that came from T cells, B-cell-depleted T cells, or PBMCs.

Trimming took off 3 bases at V and 4 bases at J, with 21 bases between the two ends. The CDR3 consists of 16 residues. Germline lookup yields CDR1 DFQATT and CDR2 SNEGSKA (reference sequence). The authors' processing: Nucleated cell number was recorded as an estimate derived from reference gene primer amplification. Method: immunoSEQ multiplex PCR; TCRdb's copy keeps in-frame clones and lacks some. The DNA gave D and trimming, while V, J and clone size come from that table. Seen here are approximately 300,000 clones, just under 90% observed once, and the top ten hold 3% to 4%. The chain is built from TRBV20-1 and TRBJ1-2; D not resolved. This receptor was taken from a woman between 40 and 55 years old with acute or convalescent COVID-19. The specimen sequenced was peripheral blood. For the CDR3, the DNA is TGCAGTGCTAGTGGCTTTGACTTCCTGTCGGGCTATGGCTACACCTTC. It is translated as CSASGFDFLSGYGYTF.